The clone carrying this T cell receptor (beta chain) was detected only a few times. What it recognizes is unknown. Treatment indicated: roughly 10-day PBMC culture with coronavirus spike peptide pools or control peptides (ViraFEST assay). The sample belongs to a study of vaccination and CD4 T cells after COVID-19. About the research overall: Cultures acting as controls obtained a CEFX pool, an HIV-1 Nef pool, or no peptide. Study-level results: A comparatively limited set of convalescent patients was examined, with no early post-infection timepoints. Convalescent patients' median share of reactive clones seen only post-vaccination was more than 65%.

The Oncomine TCR Beta short-read assay was what sequenced the DNA obtained from cultured CD4+ T cells. CD4+ T cells were cultured, and genomic DNA was extracted from them. In TCRdb, the PCR reads were re-called with MiXCR into one record per CDR3 protein. The sample records 9,500 to 15,000 distinct CDR3 sequences, roughly 57% being singletons. V lost 1 base and J lost 10; bases outside the gene matches: 2. The CDR3 has 12 amino acids. Germline loops: CDR1 DFQATT, CDR2 SNEGSKA (reference sequence). The genes are TRBV20-1 and TRBJ1-1; 11 bases match TRBD1. This TCR was sampled from a human donor who had recovered from COVID-19. Sample: CD4+ T cells from blood, cultured in vitro. Written as DNA, the CDR3 is TGCAGTGCTAGAGCCGGGACAGGGGGAGCTTTCTTT. It encodes CSARAGTGGAFF.